This is a list of T cell receptor beta chains from one sample in a study of shared T cell receptors in the human thymus. Data came from immunoSEQ multiplex PCR; TCRdb stores just in-frame clones and leaves some out. Of hundreds of thousands of clones listed, approximately 89% are singletons. These same data were also listed under a study on human thymus T cells.

Sequenced material: thymocytes. The receptors stem from a boy younger than two with a congenital heart defect. Each CDR3 is given with its conserved first and last residue. D genes are given only for firm matches. Clone size is not always given. Where it is, it says once, few, many or a class for expanded clones.

D gene: .
V gene: TRBV19
clone size: .
J gene: TRBJ1-5
CDR3 DNA: TGTGCCAGTAGATGGGACATACGTCAGCCCCAGCATTTT
CDR3 protein: CASRWDIRQPQHF

D gene: .
V gene: TRBV13
clone size: .
J gene: TRBJ2-5
CDR3 DNA: TGTGCCAGCAGCTTAATGGGGAGGCAAGAGACCCAGTACTTC
CDR3 protein: CASSLMGRQETQYF

D gene: .
V gene: TRBV5-1
clone size: .
J gene: TRBJ1-2
CDR3 DNA: TGCGCCAGCAGACCCGACAGCTATGGCTACACCTTC
CDR3 protein: CASRPDSYGYTF

D gene: .
V gene: TRBV9
clone size: once
J gene: TRBJ1-1
CDR3 DNA: TGTGCCAGCAGCCCCTGGGGAGGGGCCGGGACTGAAGCTTTCTTT
CDR3 protein: CASSPWGGAGTEAFF

D gene: .
V gene: TRBV10-3
clone size: .
J gene: TRBJ1-6
CDR3 DNA: TGTGCCATCAGTCAGATGGGAGCCGCAGTTCCCCTCGAGCCTTATAATTCACCCCTCCACTTT
CDR3 protein: CAISQMGAAVPLEPYNSPLHF

D gene: .
V gene: TRBV30
clone size: .
J gene: TRBJ2-3
CDR3 DNA: TGTGCCTGGTGGGCTAGCACAGATACGCAGTATTTT
CDR3 protein: CAWWASTDTQYF

D gene: .
V gene: TRBV4-2
clone size: once
J gene: TRBJ2-7
CDR3 DNA: TGTGCCAGCAGCCAAGAGTTGAGGTACGAGCAGTACTTC
CDR3 protein: CASSQELRYEQYF

D gene: .
V gene: TRBV30
clone size: .
J gene: TRBJ2-7
CDR3 DNA: TGTGCCTGGAGTCACAGGGCCTACGAGCAGTACTTC
CDR3 protein: CAWSHRAYEQYF

D gene: .
V gene: TRBV10-1
clone size: .
J gene: TRBJ2-7
CDR3 DNA: TGCGCCAGCAGTGATAGTTGGTCAGGGGCCTACGAGCAGTACTTC
CDR3 protein: CASSDSWSGAYEQYF

D gene: .
V gene: TRBV5-1
clone size: .
J gene: TRBJ1-2
CDR3 DNA: TGCGCCAGCAGCTTGGGAGCACCCTCAAGCTATGGCTACACCTTC
CDR3 protein: CASSLGAPSSYGYTF

D gene: TRBD2
V gene: TRBV28
clone size: .
J gene: TRBJ2-7
CDR3 DNA: TGTGCCAGCAGGGCTAGCGGGGACTACGAGCAGTACTTC
CDR3 protein: CASRASGDYEQYF

D gene: .
V gene: TRBV5-6
clone size: .
J gene: TRBJ1-5
CDR3 DNA: TGTGCCAGCAGCGTCGGTAGGGCGGGAAGCAATCAGCCCCAGCATTTT
CDR3 protein: CASSVGRAGSNQPQHF

D gene: .
V gene: TRBV6-5
clone size: .
J gene: TRBJ1-1
CDR3 DNA: TGTGCCAGCAGTTACCCTGAGGCTTTCTTT
CDR3 protein: CASSYPEAFF

D gene: TRBD2
V gene: TRBV4-2
clone size: .
J gene: TRBJ2-5
CDR3 DNA: TGTGCCAGCAGCCAAGATAACGGTAGCGGGGGGCGGGAGACCCAGTACTTC
CDR3 protein: CASSQDNGSGGRETQYF

D gene: TRBD2
V gene: TRBV5-1
clone size: .
J gene: TRBJ2-1
CDR3 DNA: TGCGCCAGCAGCCCGGAAGGACTAGCGGGAGTGTACAATGAGCAGTTCTTC
CDR3 protein: CASSPEGLAGVYNEQFF

D gene: .
V gene: TRBV5-4
clone size: .
J gene: TRBJ2-5
CDR3 DNA: TGTGCCAGCAGCTTAGCGGGCAGAGGCGAGACCCAGTACTTC
CDR3 protein: CASSLAGRGETQYF

D gene: .
V gene: TRBV9
clone size: once
J gene: TRBJ1-5
CDR3 DNA: TGTGCCAGCAGCCGAGGCCAGCATAGCAATCAGCCCCAGCATTTT
CDR3 protein: CASSRGQHSNQPQHF

D gene: .
V gene: TRBV29-1
clone size: .
J gene: TRBJ2-3
CDR3 DNA: TGCAGCGTCCCCTGGATGGGGGGAGATACGCAGTATTTT
CDR3 protein: CSVPWMGGDTQYF

D gene: TRBD1
V gene: TRBV27
clone size: .
J gene: TRBJ2-3
CDR3 DNA: TGTGCCAGCAGCCCGGGACAGGGGACAGATACGCAGTATTTT
CDR3 protein: CASSPGQGTDTQYF

D gene: .
V gene: TRBV6-5
clone size: .
J gene: TRBJ1-1
CDR3 DNA: TGTGCCAGCAGTTATAAACGGGAGAACACTGAAGCTTTCTTT
CDR3 protein: CASSYKRENTEAFF

D gene: .
V gene: TRBV28
clone size: .
J gene: TRBJ1-4
CDR3 DNA: TGTGCCAGCAGGCCCCTTGGTTTGTGCACTGGAAAACTGTTTTTT
CDR3 protein: CASRPLGLCTGKLFF

D gene: TRBD1
V gene: TRBV5-1
clone size: .
J gene: TRBJ2-7
CDR3 DNA: TGCGCCAGTGGACAGGCTGGGGCATCCTACGAGCAGTACTTC
CDR3 protein: CASGQAGASYEQYF

D gene: .
V gene: TRBV7-8
clone size: .
J gene: TRBJ1-5
CDR3 DNA: TGTGCCAGCAGCCCCACGGCACCGGGACCCAGGGGAGATCAGCCCCAGCATTTT
CDR3 protein: CASSPTAPGPRGDQPQHF

D gene: .
V gene: TRBV28
clone size: .
J gene: TRBJ2-2
CDR3 DNA: TGTGCCAGCAGTACAAGCCCCATTAACAATTCTACAGACACCGGGGAGCTGTTTTTT
CDR3 protein: CASSTSPINNSTDTGELFF

D gene: TRBD2
V gene: TRBV10-1
clone size: .
J gene: TRBJ2-1
CDR3 DNA: TGCGCCAGCAGCGCGGGAGTGGACGCGAATGAGCAGTTCTTC
CDR3 protein: CASSAGVDANEQFF

D gene: .
V gene: TRBV6-5
clone size: .
J gene: TRBJ1-2
CDR3 DNA: TGTGCCAGCAGTTACTTTGACAGTGGGATCTATGGCTACACCTTC
CDR3 protein: CASSYFDSGIYGYTF

D gene: .
V gene: TRBV19
clone size: few
J gene: TRBJ1-1
CDR3 DNA: TGTGCCAGTAGTATTTCCGGGGGGCCGGAGAACACTGAAGCTTTCTTT
CDR3 protein: CASSISGGPENTEAFF

D gene: TRBD1
V gene: TRBV27
clone size: once
J gene: TRBJ2-7
CDR3 DNA: TGTGCCAGCAGTTTAGGGGACAGGGGGTACGAGCAGTACTTC
CDR3 protein: CASSLGDRGYEQYF

D gene: TRBD2
V gene: TRBV28
clone size: .
J gene: TRBJ2-5
CDR3 DNA: TGTGCCAGCAGAAGGACTAGCGGAGGCCAAGAGACCCAGTACTTC
CDR3 protein: CASRRTSGGQETQYF